The clone carrying this T cell receptor beta chain showed up just a few times. This sample was taken from a study of human T cells and chemical hapten exposure. Study in general: It was small differences in pooled library volume that mainly caused per-sample TCR yields to vary.

V was trimmed by 4 bases and J by 4 bases, leaving 7 bases between them. CDR1 is KGHSH, CDR2 LQKENI, per germline. CDR3 length equals 12 residues. Regarding time point: pre-sensitization, week 0. As to treatment: therapeutic diphenylcyclopropenone sensitization with weekly scalp DPC. TCRdb re-derived calls from the RACE reads in MiXCR, one entry per CDR3 protein. This sample has roughly 380,000 distinct CDR3 sequences; around 5.5% occur once, and the top ten carry 2.6%. This sequence was found in a woman in her 50s with alopecia areata. Some clones in this sample may be carry-over from other donors' samples. The chain employs TRBV18 and TRBJ1-1, with unresolved D. The sample consisted of whole blood, taken in connection with sensitization to the hapten diphenylcyclopropenone (DPC). The CDR3, as DNA: TGTGCCAGCTCACGCCGGGGCACTGAAGCTTTCTTT. Its translation is CASSRRGTEAFF.